This T cell receptor beta chain originates from a study of patients and donors after allogeneic stem cell transplantation. In its sample, this clonotype was seen many times. The CDR3 totals 15 residues. J gave up 4 bases and V 5 bases, and 7 bases lay outside the gene matches. The germline gives CDR1 MGHDK, CDR2 SYGVNS. TCRdb redid the calling of the RT-PCR reads with MiXCR, one entry per CDR3 protein. The table lists some 960,000 distinct CDR3 sequences, 15% to 20% of them singletons. The gene calls are TRBV25-1 and TRBJ2-1; 8 bases map to TRBD1. The receptor comes from a human donor who was either an allogeneic HSCT recipient or a stem cell or donor lymphocyte infusion donor (not recorded which). It is not recorded whose cells these are; they may come from a transplant donor. Sequenced sample: blood, either unsorted or a sorted T cell fraction (not recorded which). CDR3 loop: CASSTGTGAYNEQFF. CDR3 DNA sequence: TGTGCCAGCAGTACCGGGACAGGAGCTTACAATGAGCAGTTCTTC.